What follows are 13 T cell receptor beta chains derived from one specimen sequenced in a study of Ad26.COV2.S vaccination and SARS-CoV-2 variants. Assay used: immunoSEQ multiplex PCR; TCRdb lists only in-frame clones, some missing. The sample has about 180,000 clones; approximately 88% are singletons. Material: peripheral blood, obtained after recovery from COVID-19. These receptors all come from a human donor who had recovered from COVID-19.

V and J are TRBV3-1 (or the pseudogene TRBV3-2) and TRBJ1-1, with a tentative D call TRBD1 (5 bases). The CDR3 length is 11 residues. Per the germline V gene, CDR1 is LGHDT and CDR2 is YNNKEL (reference sequence). Trimming shortened V by 8 bases and J by 3 bases, and 7 bases separated the two germline ends. The CDR3 is CASQGHTEAFF. Here the CDR3 DNA reads TGTGCCAGCCAGGGCCACACTGAAGCTTTCTTT.

The J gene is TRBJ1-1, the V gene TRBV3-1 (or the pseudogene TRBV3-2); a weak D match, TRBD1 (6 bases). Per germline, CDR1 LGHDT and CDR2 YNNKEL (reference sequence). V was clipped by 8 bases and J by 4 bases, with 20 bases between them. This CDR3 has 15 amino acids. The CDR3 bases are TGTGCCAGCCGGACGGGGGGCGGGTTGGGCACTGAAGCTTTCTTT. It codes for CASRTGGGLGTEAFF.

The rearrangement joins TRBV21-1 to TRBJ2-7; TRBD2, the D gene given by the table, was not confirmed from the DNA. TRBV21-1 is given as a pseudogene. The CDR3 has 16 residues. CDR3 residues: CASSKARSGGTYEQYF. The CDR3 DNA reads as TGTGCCAGCAGCAAAGCTCGAAGCGGGGGTACCTACGAGCAGTACTTC.

Points on this clone: The sample contains more than one DNA sequence encoding this CDR3. CDR3 amino acids: CASSDGQATDTQYF. As DNA, the CDR3 is TGTGCCAGCAGTGACGGGCAGGCTACAGATACGCAGTATTTT. The chain is built from TRBV6-4 and TRBJ2-3; D is undetermined. The CDR3 runs to 14 residues. V lost 2 bases and J lost 3, with 9 bases in between. CDR1 is MRHNA and CDR2 is SNTAGT in the germline V gene.

The chain links TRBV18 to TRBJ2-5; either TRBD1 or TRBD2 may supply D (5 bases each). CDR3 length: 15 amino acids. V gave up 0 bases and J gave up 4 bases, with 12 bases separating them. Germline assignment: CDR1 KGHSH and CDR2 LQKENI. CDR3 DNA: TGTGCCAGCTCACCACCGGGGCTAGCCGTAGAGACCCAGTACTTC. It codes for CASSPPGLAVETQYF. The variable domain in full, with the rest retrieved from reference TRBV18 and TRBJ2-5, is NAGVMQNPRHLVRRRGQEARLRCSPMKGHSHVYWYRQLPEEGLKFMVYLQKENIIDESGMPKERFSAEFPKEGPSILRIQQVVRGDSAAYFCASSPPGLAVETQYFGPGTRLLVL.

The V gene is TRBV5-8, the J gene TRBJ1-5, with D possibly matching TRBD1 (6 bases). The V end lost 4 bases, the J end lost 3 bases, and 8 bases lay between the germline ends. The CDR3 is made up of 13 amino acids. CDR1 and CDR2 from the germline V gene are SGHTS and YDEGEE. The CDR3, as DNA: TGTGCCAGCAGCCGGACAGTCAATCAGCCCCAGCATTTT. Translation gives CASSRTVNQPQHF.

A few counts support this clone. The chain is built from TRBV6-1 and TRBJ2-4, with TRBD1 identical over 8 bases. This CDR3 spans 16 amino acids. CDR1 is MNHNS and CDR2 is SASEGT in the germline V gene. The V and J ends lost 2 bases and 6 bases, in that order; junction bases with no gene match: 9. CDR3 nucleotides: TGTGCCAGCAGTGAACGACAGGGGAGGCAGAGAAACATTCAGTACTTC. Translating gives CASSERQGRQRNIQYF.

V and J are TRBV29-1 and TRBJ2-7, with 8 bases aligning to TRBD1. Germline V CDR1 and CDR2: SQVTM, ANQGSEA. V gave up 4 bases and J gave up 4 bases; unmatched junction bases: 3. The CDR3 contains 12 residues. The CDR3, as DNA: TGCAGCGTTGGGCAGGGGGCGTACGAGCAGTACTTC. This sequence encodes CSVGQGAYEQYF.

This rearrangement joins TRBV5-6 to TRBJ1-5; D is unclear. The ends were cut back, 4 bases at V and 7 bases at J, with 12 bases in the middle. Germline V CDR1 and CDR2: SGHDT, YYEEEE. The CDR3 consists of 13 residues. CDR3 nucleotides: TGTGCCAGCAGCCCTGGGCCGATCCAGCCCCAGCATTTT. This translates into CASSPGPIQPQHF.

This chain links TRBV11-2 with TRBJ2-3, with TRBD2 matching 10 bases. Losses at the gene ends were 5 bases for V and 5 bases for J; bases not matched to a gene: 7. The CDR3 is 15 residues long. Germline CDR1 reads SGHAT; CDR2 reads FQNNGV. The CDR3 nucleotides are TGTGCCAGCAGCCCCAGTGGACTAGCGGTAGATACGCAGTATTTT. Amino acid sequence: CASSPSGLAVDTQYF.

This chain connects TRBV9 to TRBJ2-2, with 7 positions matching TRBD1. Germline assignment: CDR1 SGDLS and CDR2 YYNGEE. The trim removed 3 bases at V and 9 bases at J, leaving 11 bases unmatched. The CDR3 extends over 15 amino acids. The CDR3 DNA is TGTGCCAGCAGCGGTGAGGGCAGGGGGACCCGGGAGCTGTTTTTT. Protein: CASSGEGRGTRELFF.

The chain combines TRBV5-1 with TRBJ2-3; 9 bases match TRBD1. This CDR3 spans 16 amino acids. Germline CDR1 and CDR2: SGHRS and YFSETQ. The V segment lost 6 bases and the J segment 0 bases; nucleotides outside the gene matches: 8. DNA for the CDR3: TGCGCCAGCATCGAAGGGACAGGGCCTAGCACAGATACGCAGTATTTT. Translated: CASIEGTGPSTDTQYF.

This clone was counted a single time. The CDR3 sequence: CAIGTENTGELFF. The CDR3 nucleotides read TGTGCCATCGGGACGGAGAACACCGGGGAGCTGTTTTTT. The chain couples TRBV6-5 to TRBJ2-2; D possibly matches TRBD1 or TRBD2 (5 bases each). The V end was cut by 10 bases, the J end by 1 base, with 10 bases between. CDR1 and CDR2 (germline): MNHEY, SVGAGI. The CDR3 extends over 13 amino acids.